What follows are 20 T cell receptor beta chains derived from one specimen sequenced in a study of T cells in narcolepsy. Libraries were prepared by immunoSEQ multiplex PCR; TCRdb keeps only in-frame clonotypes and omits some of them. The sample lists about 33,000 clones; around 90% were seen once. Sequences were obtained from CD45RA- memory CD4+ T cells from PBMCs. These receptors came from a human donor with narcolepsy.

The chain carries TRBV20-1 and TRBJ1-2; D is unresolved. Trimming took off 2 bases at V and 9 bases at J, with 10 bases between the two ends. The germline V gene encodes CDR1 DFQATT and CDR2 SNEGSKA (reference sequence). The CDR3 runs to 11 residues. As DNA, the CDR3 is TGCAGTGCTAGAATGGTCAGGCGCTACACCTTC. This gives the protein CSARMVRRYTF.

J is TRBJ2-7 and V is TRBV9; 7 nucleotides match TRBD2. The CDR3 has 15 residues. The trim removed 0 bases at V and 2 bases at J, leaving 5 bases unmatched. Germline loops: CDR1 SGDLS, CDR2 YYNGEE. In DNA, the CDR3 is TGTGCCAGCAGCGTAGAGGCGGGAGCCCCCTACGAGCAGTACTTC. It codes for CASSVEAGAPYEQYF.

A single count supports this clone. The J gene is TRBJ2-7, the V gene TRBV2; D uncertain. V lost 4 bases to trimming and J lost 4 bases, with 8 bases between them. The CDR3 sequence is 12 residues long. The V gene's germline CDR1 is SNHLY and CDR2 FYNNEI. The CDR3 DNA reads as TGTGCCAGCAGTGTTGTAGGTTACGAGCAGTACTTC. Its protein product is CASSVVGYEQYF. The whole variable domain, filled in from reference TRBV2 and TRBJ2-7, reads EPEVTQTPSHQVTQMGQEVILRCVPISNHLYFYWYRQILGQKVEFLVSFYNNEISEKSEIFDDQFSVERPDGSNFTLKIRSTKLEDSAMYFCASSVVGYEQYFGPGTRLTVT.

The rearrangement links TRBV19 to TRBJ2-7; no clear D gene. Trimming shortened V by 7 bases and J by 3 bases, and 19 bases separated the two germline ends. The CDR3 extends over 15 amino acids. Looked up from germline, CDR1 is LNHDA and CDR2 is SQIVND (reference sequence). CDR3 in DNA: TGTGCCAGTACCCCTTCCTCTCAGTTTATCTACGAGCAGTACTTC. This codes for CASTPSSQFIYEQYF.

This rearrangement joins TRBV19 to TRBJ2-1, with D possibly being TRBD1 or TRBD2 (5 bases each). The V gene lost 4 bases and the J gene lost 3 bases, with 16 bases spanning the gap. The germline gives CDR1 LNHDA, CDR2 SQIVND (reference sequence). The CDR3 extends over 16 amino acids. CDR3 loop: CASSTPGLQYYNEQFF. The DNA for the CDR3 is TGTGCCAGTAGTACCCCGGGGCTACAGTACTACAATGAGCAGTTCTTC.

This chain connects TRBV27 to TRBJ1-2, with 7 positions matching TRBD1. There are 15 residues in the CDR3. In germline, CDR1 is MNHEY, CDR2 SMNVEV (reference sequence). Germline trimming cut 4 bases from V and 0 bases from J; bases unmatched to any gene: 5. Here the CDR3 DNA reads TGTGCCAGCAGTTCCGACAGGGAAGCTAACTATGGCTACACCTTC. It codes for CASSSDREANYGYTF.

The chain is built from TRBV5-6 and TRBJ1-3; D is unclear. Germline CDR1 SGHDT, CDR2 YYEEEE. This CDR3 is built from 15 residues. Trimming removed 4 bases at V and 0 bases at J, with 11 bases between. This CDR3 is CASSVGWDSGNTIYF. The CDR3 DNA is TGTGCCAGCAGCGTGGGTTGGGACTCTGGAAACACCATATATTTT.

The rearrangement uses TRBV4-2 and TRBJ1-5; no firm D call. Germline V gene sequence: CDR1 LGHNA, CDR2 YNFKEQ. V shed 0 bases and J shed 3 bases, with 9 bases lying between them. The CDR3 consists of 15 residues. CDR3 region: CASSQEGGHNQPQHF. DNA for the CDR3: TGTGCCAGCAGCCAAGAAGGAGGCCACAATCAGCCCCAGCATTTT.

This clone has more than one count but fewer than ten. The genes are TRBV7-7 and TRBJ2-3, with D possibly being TRBD1 or TRBD2 (5 bases each). The germline CDR1 and CDR2 sequences are SSHAT and FNYEAQ (reference sequence). The length of the CDR3 is 14 residues. Deletions cut 3 bases from V and 6 bases from J, with 13 bases between. The CDR3 loop reads CASSLGPALDTQYF. As DNA, the CDR3 is TGTGCCAGCAGCTTGGGACCGGCATTGGATACGCAGTATTTT.

The V call is TRBV7-9, the J call TRBJ2-3, with D unclear. The CDR3 has 15 amino acids. Germline CDR1 SEHNR, CDR2 FQNEAQ (reference sequence). V was pared by 4 bases and J by 0 bases, with 11 bases between. CDR3 protein: CASSSGLVSTDTQYF. The CDR3 bases are TGTGCCAGCAGCTCTGGGCTAGTGAGCACAGATACGCAGTATTTT.

The V gene is TRBV6-6, the J gene TRBJ2-5; D uncertain. CDR1 is MNHNY, CDR2 SVGAGI, per germline (reference sequence). The CDR3 totals 11 residues. V lost 6 bases, J lost 4 bases, and 6 bases lay in between. CDR3 sequence reads: CASRGLETQYF. DNA for the CDR3: TGTGCCAGCAGGGGGTTAGAGACCCAGTACTTC.

The chain joins TRBV5-5 to TRBJ2-7; maybe TRBD1 (6 bases). The CDR3 sequence is 15 residues long. The germline V gene encodes CDR1 SGHKS and CDR2 YYEKEE (reference sequence). Trimming pared 1 base from V and 2 bases from J, leaving 13 bases between. The CDR3 DNA reads as TGTGCCAGCAGCTTGTTAATGGGACAACCCTACGAGCAGTACTTC. Its protein product is CASSLLMGQPYEQYF.

The J gene is TRBJ2-5, the V gene TRBV2, with D possibly TRBD1 on 7 matching bases. Germline CDR1 is SNHLY and CDR2 is FYNNEI. The CDR3 is made up of 15 amino acids. Trimming cost V 4 bases and J 4 bases, with 16 bases left between them. The CDR3 DNA is TGTGCCAGCAGTGGCGGGACAGAAAACAGAGAGACCCAGTACTTC. This sequence encodes CASSGGTENRETQYF.

The chain has TRBV28 and TRBJ1-1, with D unresolved. Trimming pared 1 base from V and 7 bases from J, leaving 13 bases between. Germline CDR1 reads MDHEN; CDR2 reads SYDVKM. The length of the CDR3 is 14 residues. The CDR3 region is CASSLSGQPGEAFF. The CDR3 bases are TGTGCCAGCAGTTTATCGGGCCAGCCGGGTGAAGCTTTCTTT.

The chain carries TRBV11-2 and TRBJ1-4; 7 nucleotides align to TRBD1. Losses at the gene ends were 3 bases for V and 4 bases for J; bases not matched to a gene: 5. CDR3 size: 15 residues. Germline lookup yields CDR1 SGHAT and CDR2 FQNNGV. The CDR3 nucleotides read TGTGCCAGCAGCTTTTTCAGGGACAGTAATGAAAAACTGTTTTTT. Translation: CASSFFRDSNEKLFF.

This chain connects TRBV5-1 to TRBJ2-5; 7 nucleotides align to TRBD2. Looked up from germline, CDR1 is SGHRS and CDR2 is YFSETQ. After removal of 0 bases from V and 5 bases from J, the junction contained 7 bases not matched to a gene. The CDR3 has 15 residues. CDR3 in DNA: TGCGCCAGCAGCTTGGAATCTGGGGGAGGGGAGACCCAGTACTTC. Its translation: CASSLESGGGETQYF.

The CDR3 sequence is CASSLDRTNTGELFF. CDR3 nucleotides: TGTGCCAGCAGCTTAGACCGGACGAACACCGGGGAGCTGTTTTTT. J is TRBJ2-2 and V is TRBV7-2; D unresolved. Germline V gene data show CDR1 as SGHTA and CDR2 as FQGNSA. The CDR3 covers 15 residues. Trimming removed 1 base from V and 0 bases from J, with 6 bases in between. The full variable domain, its missing parts supplied by reference TRBV7-2 and TRBJ2-2, is GAGVSQSPSNKVTEKGKDVELRCDPISGHTALYWYRQSLGQGLEFLIYFQGNSAPDKSGLPSDRFSAERTGGSVSTLTIQRTQQEDSAVYLCASSLDRTNTGELFFGEGSRLTVL.

The chain uses TRBV7-2 and TRBJ1-1, with unresolved D. The length of the CDR3 is 13 residues. V was cut by 8 bases and J by 0 bases, with 10 bases left in between. Germline assignment: CDR1 SGHTA and CDR2 FQGNSA. In DNA form, the CDR3 reads TGTGCCAGCCTACCGGGAATGAACACTGAAGCTTTCTTT. It is translated as CASLPGMNTEAFF.

V usage is TRBV7-8 and J usage is TRBJ1-2, with D hard to call. The CDR3 extends over 14 amino acids. Germline CDR1 reads SGHVS; CDR2 reads FQNEAQ. V was cut by 1 base and J by 4 bases, with 10 bases left in between. CDR3 protein: CASSLDNRGYGYTF. The CDR3 region has the DNA TGTGCCAGCAGCTTAGATAATCGGGGCTATGGCTACACCTTC. Together with reference TRBV7-8 and TRBJ1-2, the CDR3 gives the full variable domain: GAGVSQSPRYKVAKRGQDVALRCDPISGHVSLFWYQQALGQGPEFLTYFQNEAQLDKSGLPSDRFFAERPEGSVSTLKIQRTQQEDSAVYLCASSLDNRGYGYTFGSGTRLTVV.

This chain joins TRBV6-5 and TRBJ2-7, with no clear D. The germline V gene has CDR1 MNHEY and CDR2 SVGAGI. V was cut by 3 bases and J by 3 bases, with 9 bases left in between. The CDR3 contains 13 residues. The DNA for the CDR3 is TGTGCCAGCAGTTATAGTAGCAGCTACGAGCAGTACTTC. Translated, it gives CASSYSSSYEQYF.